The source of this T cell receptor beta chain is a study of shared clonotypes between healthy human individuals. The repertoire was sequenced with immunoSEQ multiplex PCR; TCRdb's copy has only in-frame clones and lacks some. The sample lists approximately 720,000 clones, approximately 79% occurring once. Healthy HIV-negative adults with no recent acute infections or vaccinations were recruited as donors. Study-level points and caveats: Rarefaction curves obtained for sorted subsets showed sequencing incomplete despite large depth. Memory subsets generally showed lower estimated richness than naive subsets. Generation probabilities were higher for clonotypes shared across all four sorted-subset donors than for unshared ones.

As for this clone: Its antigen remains unidentified.

Germline V gives CDR1 MNHEY, CDR2 SVGAGI. Trimming removed 6 bases at V and 8 bases at J, with 16 bases between. The CDR3 spans 13 residues. The receptor's source is a woman aged 25 to 39 in good health. The sequencing input was memory CD4+ T cells sorted from blood. Subset noted: CD45RA-negative fraction. The chain recombines TRBV6-5 with TRBJ1-2, with D uncertain. As DNA, the CDR3 is TGTGCCAGCAGACCCCGGGCGGCATGGGGCTACACCTTC. Translating it yields CASRPRAAWGYTF.